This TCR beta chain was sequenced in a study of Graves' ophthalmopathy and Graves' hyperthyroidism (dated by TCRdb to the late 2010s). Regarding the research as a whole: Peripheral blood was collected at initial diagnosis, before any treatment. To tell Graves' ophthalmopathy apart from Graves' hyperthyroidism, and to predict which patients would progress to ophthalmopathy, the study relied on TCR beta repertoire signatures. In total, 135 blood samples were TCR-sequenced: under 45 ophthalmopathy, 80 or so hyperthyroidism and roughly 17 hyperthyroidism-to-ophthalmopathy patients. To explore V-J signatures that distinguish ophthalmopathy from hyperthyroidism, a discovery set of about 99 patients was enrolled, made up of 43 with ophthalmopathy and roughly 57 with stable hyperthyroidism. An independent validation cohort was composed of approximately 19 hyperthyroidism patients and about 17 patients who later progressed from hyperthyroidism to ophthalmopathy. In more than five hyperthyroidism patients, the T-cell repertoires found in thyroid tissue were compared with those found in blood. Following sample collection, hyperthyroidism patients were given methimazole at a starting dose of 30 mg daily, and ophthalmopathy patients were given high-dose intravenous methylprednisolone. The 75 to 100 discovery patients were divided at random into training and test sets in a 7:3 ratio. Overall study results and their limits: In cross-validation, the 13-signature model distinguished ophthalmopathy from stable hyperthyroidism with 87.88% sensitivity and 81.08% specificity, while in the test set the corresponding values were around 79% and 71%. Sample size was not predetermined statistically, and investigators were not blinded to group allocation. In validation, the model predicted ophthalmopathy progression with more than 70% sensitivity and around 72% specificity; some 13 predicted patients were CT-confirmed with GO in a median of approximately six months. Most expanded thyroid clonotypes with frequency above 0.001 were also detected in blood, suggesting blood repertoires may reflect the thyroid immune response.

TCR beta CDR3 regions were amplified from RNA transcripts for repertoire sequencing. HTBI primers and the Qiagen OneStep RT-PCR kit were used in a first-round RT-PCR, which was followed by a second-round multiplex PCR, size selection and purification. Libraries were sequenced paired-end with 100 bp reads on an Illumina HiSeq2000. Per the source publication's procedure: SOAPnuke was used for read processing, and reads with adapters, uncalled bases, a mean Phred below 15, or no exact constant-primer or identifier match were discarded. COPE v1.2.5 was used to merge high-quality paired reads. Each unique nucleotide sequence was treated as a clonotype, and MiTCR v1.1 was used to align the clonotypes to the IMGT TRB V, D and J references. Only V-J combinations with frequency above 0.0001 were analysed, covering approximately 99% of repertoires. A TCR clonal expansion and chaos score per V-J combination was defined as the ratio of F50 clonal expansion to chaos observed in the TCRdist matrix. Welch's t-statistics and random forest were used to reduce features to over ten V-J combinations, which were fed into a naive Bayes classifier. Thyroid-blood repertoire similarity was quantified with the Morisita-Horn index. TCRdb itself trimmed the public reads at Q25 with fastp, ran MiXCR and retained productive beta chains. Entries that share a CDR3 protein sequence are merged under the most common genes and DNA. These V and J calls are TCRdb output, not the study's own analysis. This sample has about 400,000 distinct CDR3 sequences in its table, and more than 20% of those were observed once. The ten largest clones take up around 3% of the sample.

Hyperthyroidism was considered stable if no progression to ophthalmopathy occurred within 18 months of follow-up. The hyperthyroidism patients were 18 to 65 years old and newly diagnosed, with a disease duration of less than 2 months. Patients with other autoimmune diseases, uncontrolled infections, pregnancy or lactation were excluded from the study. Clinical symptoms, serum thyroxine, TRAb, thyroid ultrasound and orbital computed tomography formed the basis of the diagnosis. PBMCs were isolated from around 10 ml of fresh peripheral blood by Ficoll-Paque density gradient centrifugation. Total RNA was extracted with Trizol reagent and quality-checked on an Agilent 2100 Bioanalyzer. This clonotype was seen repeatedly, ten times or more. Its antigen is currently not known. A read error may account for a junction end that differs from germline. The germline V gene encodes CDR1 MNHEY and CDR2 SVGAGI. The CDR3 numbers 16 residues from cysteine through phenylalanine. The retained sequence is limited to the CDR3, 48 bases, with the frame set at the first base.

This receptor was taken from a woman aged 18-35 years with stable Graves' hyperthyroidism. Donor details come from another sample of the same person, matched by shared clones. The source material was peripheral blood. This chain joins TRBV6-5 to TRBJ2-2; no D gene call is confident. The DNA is TGTGCCAGCAGTTACCCGTTCAGAACGAACACCAGGGAGCTGTTTTTT. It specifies CASSYPFRTNTRELFF.